Listed below are T cell receptor beta chains from one sample, sequenced in a study of blood T cell repertoires in COVID-19. Using immunoSEQ multiplex PCR, the repertoire was profiled, and TCRdb retains in-frame clones only, with some absent. The table lists around 200,000 clones, just under 90% of them singletons. Material: peripheral blood. These receptors were taken from a woman between 18 and 30 years old who had recovered from COVID-19. Each CDR3 is given with its conserved first and last residue. The order of the fields is CDR3 length, J gene, D gene, V gene, clone size, CDR3 DNA, CDR3 protein. D genes are given only for firm matches. Only part of the rows carry a size: once, few, many, or a class if the clone is expanded.

len: 14; j_gene: TRBJ2-3; d_gene: NA; v_gene: TRBV7-2; abundance: NA; CDR3nt: TGTGCCAGCAGCTTATCGGGGTTCACAGATACGCAGTATTTT; CDR3aa: CASSLSGFTDTQYF
len: 17; j_gene: TRBJ2-3; d_gene: NA; v_gene: TRBV6-2/TRBV6-3; abundance: NA; CDR3nt: TGTGCCAGCAGTTCTATCAATGCCGGTTTTGGCACAGATACGCAGTATTTT; CDR3aa: CASSSINAGFGTDTQYF
len: 14; j_gene: TRBJ2-1; d_gene: TRBD2; v_gene: TRBV11-3; abundance: NA; CDR3nt: TGTGCCAGCAGCTTTAGCGGGGGGGGCTATGAGCAGTTCTTC; CDR3aa: CASSFSGGGYEQFF
len: 13; j_gene: TRBJ2-1; d_gene: NA; v_gene: TRBV7-3; abundance: NA; CDR3nt: TGTGCCAGCAGCTTAAATCTAGACGATGAGCAGTTCTTC; CDR3aa: CASSLNLDDEQFF
len: 16; j_gene: TRBJ2-3; d_gene: TRBD2; v_gene: TRBV4-3; abundance: NA; CDR3nt: TGCGCCAGCAGCCAAGCCACTAGCGGGAGGGCCTCGTCGCAGTATTTT; CDR3aa: CASSQATSGRASSQYF
len: 16; j_gene: TRBJ2-1; d_gene: TRBD2; v_gene: TRBV7-2; abundance: NA; CDR3nt: TGTGCCAGCAGCTTAGGGGGGACTAGCGGGCGTTTTGAGCAGTTCTTC; CDR3aa: CASSLGGTSGRFEQFF
len: 14; j_gene: TRBJ1-3; d_gene: NA; v_gene: TRBV3-1/TRBV3-2; abundance: NA; CDR3nt: TGTGCCAGCAGCCAAGCAGGGGCTGGAAACACCATATATTTT; CDR3aa: CASSQAGAGNTIYF
len: 14; j_gene: TRBJ2-5; d_gene: TRBD2; v_gene: TRBV7-2; abundance: once; CDR3nt: TGTGCCAGCAGCTTACTAGCGGTACAAGAGACCCAGTACTTC; CDR3aa: CASSLLAVQETQYF
len: 15; j_gene: TRBJ2-2; d_gene: TRBD1; v_gene: TRBV5-1; abundance: NA; CDR3nt: TGCGCCAGCAGCTTGACAGGGGCAAACACCGGGGAGCTGTTTTTT; CDR3aa: CASSLTGANTGELFF
len: 14; j_gene: TRBJ1-1; d_gene: NA; v_gene: TRBV6-5; abundance: NA; CDR3nt: TGTGCCAGCAGGAGCCCGGGGGGGGCGAGTGAAGCTTTCTTT; CDR3aa: CASRSPGGASEAFF
len: 14; j_gene: TRBJ1-4; d_gene: NA; v_gene: TRBV7-2; abundance: NA; CDR3nt: TGTGCCAGCAGCTTAGGGCAGGGTCTTGGAAAACTGTTTTTT; CDR3aa: CASSLGQGLGKLFF
len: 13; j_gene: TRBJ1-1; d_gene: NA; v_gene: TRBV24-1; abundance: NA; CDR3nt: TGTGCCACCAGGGACACAGGGTACACTGAAGCTTTCTTT; CDR3aa: CATRDTGYTEAFF
len: 13; j_gene: TRBJ1-5; d_gene: NA; v_gene: TRBV19; abundance: NA; CDR3nt: TGTGCCAGTAGTATAGTCCAGGATCAGCCCCAGCATTTT; CDR3aa: CASSIVQDQPQHF
len: 13; j_gene: TRBJ1-6; d_gene: NA; v_gene: TRBV3-1/TRBV3-2; abundance: NA; CDR3nt: TGTGCCAGCAGGGCCTCTCTCACTTCACCCCTCCACTTT; CDR3aa: CASRASLTSPLHF